The 9 T cell receptor beta chains in this list originate from one sample, sequenced in a study of blood T cell repertoires in COVID-19. Only in-frame clones appear in the TCRdb table, and some are missing; sequencing was by immunoSEQ multiplex PCR. This table holds roughly 30,000 clones, roughly nine tenths found once. Sequences were obtained from peripheral blood. Source of these receptors: a human donor in a cohort sampled during active COVID-19.

CDR3 residues: CASSVGGSSAYNEQFF. The DNA for the CDR3 is TGTGCCAGCAGCGTAGGAGGTTCTAGCGCTTACAATGAGCAGTTCTTC. V gene TRBV9 combines with J gene TRBJ2-1; D might be TRBD2 (6 bases). V lost 0 bases and J 4 bases, leaving 14 bases between the germline ends. Germline CDR1 SGDLS, CDR2 YYNGEE. This CDR3 has 16 residues.

The chain recombines TRBV3-1 (or the pseudogene TRBV3-2) with TRBJ1-4; TRBD1 matches at 8 bases. The CDR3 has 15 residues. Trimming cost V 2 bases and J 7 bases; bases outside gene matches: 6. Per the germline V gene, CDR1 is LGHDT and CDR2 is YNNKEL (reference sequence). In DNA, the CDR3 is TGTGCCAGCAGCCAACGGACAGGGAATTCTGAAAAACTGTTTTTT. Translating gives CASSQRTGNSEKLFF.

The CDR3 DNA follows: TGCGCCAGCAGCCAAGAAGCGGGGGGCTGGTACACCGGGGAGCTGTTTTTT. Amino acids: CASSQEAGGWYTGELFF. This chain connects TRBV4-1 to TRBJ2-2; 9 bases are a match to TRBD2. The trim removed 0 bases at V and 3 bases at J, leaving 5 bases unmatched. Germline values: CDR1 MGHRA, CDR2 YSYEKL. The CDR3 is 17 residues long.

V is TRBV6-4 and J is TRBJ2-1; the D gene is possibly TRBD2 (7 bases). Germline CDR1 is MRHNA and CDR2 is SNTAGT. V lost 5 bases and J 2 bases, leaving 16 bases between the germline ends. The CDR3 totals 16 residues. The CDR3 sequence is CASSPLPGGTYNEQFF. The DNA of the CDR3 is TGTGCCAGCAGTCCCCTTCCGGGGGGCACCTACAATGAGCAGTTCTTC.

This clone was detected only once. The chain is built from TRBV5-1 and TRBJ1-1; 10 bases line up with TRBD1. From germline, CDR1 is SGHRS and CDR2 YFSETQ. This CDR3 region has 14 residues. V lost 4 bases, J lost 6 bases, and 6 bases stayed unmatched. The CDR3 nucleotides read TGCGCCAGCAGCAGGGGACAGGGGTTCGCTGAAGCTTTCTTT. It translates to CASSRGQGFAEAFF.

The chain recombines TRBV18 with TRBJ2-1, with 9 bases lining up with TRBD2. The V gene's germline CDR1 is KGHSH and CDR2 LQKENI. Unmatched junction bases numbered 5, after V lost 2 bases and J lost 3 bases. This CDR3 is built from 16 residues. CDR3 DNA sequence: TGTGCCAGCTCACCATTCGCGGGGGGGATCTACAATGAGCAGTTCTTC. Translating it yields CASSPFAGGIYNEQFF.

The chain recombines TRBV6-5 with TRBJ1-4; D perhaps matches TRBD1 (6 bases). V lost 6 bases, J lost 4 bases, and 15 bases lay in between. CDR1 MNHEY and CDR2 SVGAGI come from the germline V gene. The CDR3 is 15 residues long. DNA of the CDR3: TGTGCCAGCAGAGACCTAAGGGGGGGTAATGAAAAACTGTTTTTT. Protein sequence: CASRDLRGGNEKLFF.

J is TRBJ2-3 and V is TRBV6-1, with 9 bases matching TRBD2. CDR1 and CDR2 (germline): MNHNS, SASEGT. J gave up 6 bases and V 2 bases, and 18 bases lay outside the gene matches. The CDR3 consists of 19 residues. The CDR3 region is CASSEWTSETDRSGDTQYF. CDR3 bases: TGTGCCAGCAGTGAATGGACTAGCGAAACAGACCGCTCGGGGGATACGCAGTATTTT.

The CDR3 reads CASSIREPTGELFF. The CDR3 DNA reads TGTGCCAGCAGCATCCGGGAGCCCACCGGGGAGCTGTTTTTT. The V and J genes are TRBV5-4 and TRBJ2-2; TRBD2 is a possible D gene (6 bases). Trimming left V 4 bases short and J 4 bases short, with 11 bases between. This CDR3 contains 14 residues. Per germline, CDR1 SGHNT and CDR2 YYREEE (reference sequence).